The next 10 T cell receptor beta chains were all read from a single sample in a study of blood T cell repertoires in COVID-19 (TCRdb year 2020). The library was generated by the immunoSEQ multiplex PCR assay. Entries here come from immuneACCESS through TCRdb and include only in-frame sequences with V and J called. Some clones fail to appear in such tables; in the studies checked, an unresolved V gene covers under half of the shortfall, and the cause of the remainder is unknown. The sample table lists 60,000 to 75,000 clones, roughly four fifths of them with a count of one. Around 10% of the sample is held by the ten biggest clonotypes. Source material: peripheral blood. Source of these receptors: a woman aged 80 or older with acute or convalescent COVID-19.

The CDR3 region has the DNA TGTGCCAGCAGCTTAGACTCTGGCGGTACCCCCACTGAAGCTTTCTTT. Its translation: CASSLDSGGTPTEAFF. The J gene is TRBJ1-1, the V gene TRBV11-3; D remains unclear. Germline V gives CDR1 SGHNT, CDR2 YENEEA. V dropped 0 bases and J dropped 4 bases, with 15 bases sitting between them. This CDR3 has 16 amino acids.

This CDR3 is CASSLVTGAPQDLFF. The CDR3 DNA reads TGCGCCAGCAGCTTGGTGACAGGCGCTCCCCAGGACCTGTTTTTT. The gene calls are TRBV5-1 and TRBJ2-2, with D possibly matching TRBD1 (6 bases). The CDR3 length is 15 residues. Germline V gene data show CDR1 as SGHRS and CDR2 as YFSETQ. Trimming removed 0 bases at V and 14 bases at J, with 20 bases between.

The rearrangement joins TRBV19 to TRBJ1-3, with D unresolved. CDR1 and CDR2 from the germline V gene are LNHDA and SQIVND (reference sequence). Trimming pared 5 bases from V and 2 bases from J, leaving 13 bases between. The CDR3 is 15 amino acids. The CDR3, as DNA: TGTGCCAGTAGTCCGGTCGGGGAGCCTGGAAACACCATATATTTT. This gives the protein CASSPVGEPGNTIYF.

This clone showed up just once. This sequence joins TRBV10-2 and TRBJ1-5, with D unclear. V was clipped by 1 base and J by 6 bases, with 7 bases between them. The germline V gene encodes CDR1 WSHSY and CDR2 SAAADI. The CDR3 is 13 residues long. The CDR3 nucleotides read TGCGCCAGCAGTGAGTGGGCGGGTCAGCCCCAGCATTTT. Translated: CASSEWAGQPQHF.

The chain couples TRBV11-2 to TRBJ2-3; 8 nucleotides match TRBD2. In germline, CDR1 is SGHAT, CDR2 FQNNGV. Trimming cost V 2 bases and J 3 bases; bases outside gene matches: 4. The CDR3 runs to 15 residues. CDR3 protein: CASSLSGGRTDTQYF. The DNA for the CDR3 is TGTGCCAGCAGCTTATCGGGGGGGCGGACAGATACGCAGTATTTT.

The chain has TRBV6-2 or TRBV6-3 and TRBJ1-5; 7 positions match TRBD1. This CDR3 has 15 residues. Germline CDR1 and CDR2: MNHEY and SVGEGT. J lost 4 bases, V lost 2 bases, and 5 bases had no gene match. The CDR3 protein is CASSYPGQLNQPQHF. The DNA of the CDR3 is TGTGCCAGCAGTTACCCGGGACAGCTTAATCAGCCCCAGCATTTT.

CDR3 sequence: CASSSTGTQETQYF. In nucleotides, the CDR3 is TGCGCCAGCAGCTCGACAGGGACCCAAGAGACCCAGTACTTC. The chain joins TRBV5-1 to TRBJ2-5; 7 positions agree with TRBD1. The V gene end was trimmed by 3 bases and the J gene end by 1 base; junction bases not matched to a gene: 3. This CDR3 is built from 14 residues. Germline CDR1 and CDR2: SGHRS and YFSETQ.

In nucleotides, the CDR3 is TGCGCCAGCAGCCAAGATTCGGGGGTGTTCGTGAAGACCCAGTACTTC. It encodes CASSQDSGVFVKTQYF. The rearrangement joins TRBV4-1 to TRBJ2-5; tentatively, D is TRBD2 (6 bases). Germline V CDR1 and CDR2: MGHRA, YSYEKL. The CDR3 spans 16 residues. V lost 0 bases and J lost 6, with 17 bases in between.

This rearrangement joins TRBV6-1 to TRBJ2-2, with D perhaps TRBD1 (5 bases). The V and J ends lost 0 bases and 4 bases respectively, with 9 bases between them. The CDR3 extends over 15 amino acids. Per germline, CDR1 MNHNS and CDR2 SASEGT. CDR3 nucleotide sequence: TGTGCCAGCAGTGAAGCAGCCCAGGGCACCGGGGAGCTGTTTTTT. Translation gives CASSEAAQGTGELFF.

The J gene is TRBJ2-1, the V gene TRBV7-3; D not certain. The V and J ends lost 0 bases and 5 bases respectively, with 11 bases between them. This CDR3 contains 15 residues. CDR1 and CDR2 from the germline V gene are SGHTA and FQGTGA. In DNA, the CDR3 is TGTGCCAGCAGCTTAACTGGCACTACCCACAATGAGCAGTTCTTC. It codes for CASSLTGTTHNEQFF.